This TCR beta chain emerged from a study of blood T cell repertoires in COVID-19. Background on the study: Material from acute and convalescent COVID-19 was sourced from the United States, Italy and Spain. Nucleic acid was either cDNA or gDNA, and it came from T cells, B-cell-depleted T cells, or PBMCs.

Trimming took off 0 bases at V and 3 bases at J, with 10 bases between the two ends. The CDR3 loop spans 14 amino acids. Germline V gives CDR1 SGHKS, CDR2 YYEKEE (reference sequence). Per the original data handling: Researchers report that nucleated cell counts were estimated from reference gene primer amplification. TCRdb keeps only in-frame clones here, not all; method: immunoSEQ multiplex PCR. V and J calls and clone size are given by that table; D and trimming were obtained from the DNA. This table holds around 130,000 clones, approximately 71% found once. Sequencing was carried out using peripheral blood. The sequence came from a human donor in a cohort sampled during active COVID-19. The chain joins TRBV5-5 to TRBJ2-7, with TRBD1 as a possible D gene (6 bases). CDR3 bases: TGTGCCAGCAGCTTGGCGGCAGGGGACTACGAGCAGTACTTC. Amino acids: CASSLAAGDYEQYF.